This entry lists 24 T cell receptor beta chains sequenced from one sample in a study of blood T cell repertoires in COVID-19 (dated by TCRdb to 2019 to 2021). Libraries were made using the immunoSEQ multiplex PCR assay. Sourced from immuneACCESS, this table was stored by TCRdb with only in-frame sequences that have V and J called. A share of the clones is absent; for the studies checked, an unresolved V gene accounts for under half, and the remainder has no known explanation. The sample data list some 380,000 clones, and approximately 89% of these were observed just once. Of the sample, approximately 1.3% falls within the top ten clones. Sequenced: PBMCs or T cells enriched from blood (not recorded which). The receptors were sampled from a man aged 25 to 45 who had recovered from COVID-19.

This chain joins TRBV5-1 and TRBJ2-1, with TRBD1 identical over 7 bases. V shed 4 bases, J shed 4 bases, and the junction held 2 bases outside the gene matches. The CDR3 contains 13 residues. CDR1 and CDR2 from the germline V gene are SGHRS and YFSETQ. CDR3: CASSGGQYNEQFF. The CDR3 region has the DNA TGCGCCAGCAGCGGGGGACAGTACAATGAGCAGTTCTTC.

This clone was counted between two and nine times. The CDR3 nucleotides read TGTGCCTGGACCGCGGGACAGCTGAGCTCCTATAATTCACCCCTCCACTTT. Amino acids: CAWTAGQLSSYNSPLHF. The rearrangement uses TRBV30 and TRBJ1-6; 7 bases line up with TRBD1. The CDR3 consists of 17 residues. Germline trimming cut 4 bases from V and 0 bases from J; bases unmatched to any gene: 9. Per germline, CDR1 GTSNPN and CDR2 SVGIG (reference sequence).

V gene TRBV10-3 combines with J gene TRBJ1-2; tentatively, D is TRBD1 (6 bases). Germline CDR1 is ENHRY and CDR2 is SYGVKD. The CDR3 sequence is 12 residues long. With 6 bases removed from V and 5 bases from J, the gap between germline ends came to 10 bases. CDR3 sequence reads: CAIRNGQYGYTF. CDR3 sequence (DNA): TGTGCCATCAGAAATGGACAGTATGGCTACACCTTC.

J is TRBJ1-2 and V is TRBV5-1; 9 nucleotides align to TRBD1. CDR3 length: 17 residues. V lost 2 bases, J lost 6 bases, and 14 bases stayed unmatched. Germline loops: CDR1 SGHRS, CDR2 YFSETQ. CDR3 loop: CASSLYDSDRGRDGYTF. In DNA, the CDR3 is TGCGCCAGCAGCTTATACGACTCGGACAGGGGCCGGGATGGCTACACCTTC.

This clone occurred once. The J gene is TRBJ1-1, the V gene TRBV6-6; TRBD1 aligns across 7 bases. CDR1 is MNHNY, CDR2 SVGAGI, per germline (reference sequence). Losses at the gene ends were 5 bases for V and 4 bases for J; bases not matched to a gene: 7. The CDR3 contains 14 residues. For the CDR3, the DNA is TGTGCCAGCAGTCAAGGTAGGACAGGCACTGAAGCTTTCTTT. This encodes CASSQGRTGTEAFF.

J is TRBJ2-7 and V is TRBV11-3; D call uncertain. V lost 5 bases, J lost 4 bases, and 15 bases lay in between. The CDR3 is 14 residues long. The germline gives CDR1 SGHNT, CDR2 YENEEA. CDR3 protein: CASSPEHKSYEQYF. CDR3 coding DNA: TGTGCCAGCAGCCCAGAACACAAGTCGTACGAGCAGTACTTC.

The chain joins TRBV7-2 to TRBJ1-2, with TRBD1 matching over 7 bases. In germline, CDR1 is SGHTA, CDR2 FQGNSA. After removal of 2 bases from V and 0 bases from J, the junction contained 9 bases not matched to a gene. The CDR3 loop spans 17 amino acids. In nucleotides, the CDR3 is TGTGCCAGCAGCTTAAGCAGGGGGAACCGGGCTAACTATGGCTACACCTTC. It encodes CASSLSRGNRANYGYTF.

The chain carries TRBV13 and TRBJ2-7, with 10 bases matching TRBD1. The CDR3 runs to 13 residues. The V segment lost 5 bases and the J segment 4 bases; nucleotides outside the gene matches: 2. In germline, CDR1 is PRHDT, CDR2 FYEKMQ (reference sequence). CDR3: CASSQGQGYEQYF. The CDR3 nucleotides are TGTGCCAGCAGCCAGGGACAGGGGTACGAGCAGTACTTC.

This chain links TRBV6-5 with TRBJ1-4, with unresolved D. V was trimmed by 3 bases and J by 0 bases, leaving 11 bases between them. The CDR3 has 16 residues. The germline gives CDR1 MNHEY, CDR2 SVGAGI. DNA of the CDR3: TGTGCCAGCAGTTATTACAGTCCGTCAACTAATGAAAAACTGTTTTTT. Translating gives CASSYYSPSTNEKLFF.

Here the CDR3 reads CASSINRGRETQYF. The CDR3 DNA sequence: TGTGCCAGTAGTATCAACAGGGGGCGCGAGACCCAGTACTTC. The chain links TRBV19 to TRBJ2-5, with 9 bases fitting TRBD1. Germline loops: CDR1 LNHDA, CDR2 SQIVND (reference sequence). V lost 3 bases, J lost 5 bases, and 4 bases stayed unmatched. This CDR3 contains 14 residues.

This sequence joins TRBV6-2 or TRBV6-3 and TRBJ2-1; no definite D call. Per the germline V gene, CDR1 is MNHEY and CDR2 is SVGEGT. This CDR3 has 13 amino acids. V lost 2 bases and J lost 6, with 8 bases in between. This chain's CDR3 is CASSYVTANEQFF. CDR3 coding DNA: TGTGCCAGCAGTTACGTTACAGCCAATGAGCAGTTCTTC.

The chain combines TRBV6-1 with TRBJ1-5; 11 bases line up with TRBD1. The germline CDR1 and CDR2 sequences are MNHNS and SASEGT. Trimming removed 1 base from V and 5 bases from J; junction bases left unmatched: 7. The CDR3 totals 17 residues. The CDR3 loop reads CASSEGTGGARDQPQHF. The CDR3 DNA reads TGTGCCAGCAGTGAAGGGACAGGGGGCGCAAGGGATCAGCCCCAGCATTTT.

The rearrangement links TRBV12-5 to TRBJ1-5, with D hard to call. CDR1 LGHNT and CDR2 FRNRAP come from the germline V gene. The CDR3 contains 15 residues. V was pared by 4 bases and J by 3 bases, with 13 bases between. The CDR3, as DNA: TGTGCTAGTGGTTGGACTACACGGAACAATCAGCCCCAGCATTTT. Translation: CASGWTTRNNQPQHF.

This chain links TRBV19 with TRBJ1-5; no definite D call. Germline CDR1 LNHDA, CDR2 SQIVND (reference sequence). The ends were cut back, 1 base at V and 4 bases at J, with 11 bases in the middle. The CDR3 consists of 15 residues. CDR3 DNA sequence: TGTGCCAGTAGTATAGGAGAGGGCTGGAATCAGCCCCAGCATTTT. Translation: CASSIGEGWNQPQHF.

V and J are TRBV3-1 (or the pseudogene TRBV3-2) and TRBJ2-1, with 7 bases aligning to TRBD2. J was trimmed by 4 bases and V by 1 base; bases with no gene match: 4. CDR1 is LGHDT and CDR2 is YNNKEL in the germline V gene (reference sequence). The CDR3 has 15 residues. The CDR3 protein is CASSQGLASYNEQFF. Written as DNA, the CDR3 is TGTGCCAGCAGCCAAGGACTAGCTAGTTACAATGAGCAGTTCTTC.

This clone was seen once. The chain uses TRBV5-1 and TRBJ2-7; possible D gene TRBD1, 5 bases. The CDR3 is 14 amino acids. Germline loops: CDR1 SGHRS, CDR2 YFSETQ. The germline V and J ends were trimmed by 0 bases and 1 base, with 8 bases remaining between them. CDR3 sequence: CASSLGTPSYEQYF. CDR3 in DNA: TGCGCCAGCAGCTTGGGGACACCATCCTACGAGCAGTACTTC.

V is TRBV4-1 and J is TRBJ1-1, with 8 bases aligning to TRBD1. Germline loops: CDR1 MGHRA, CDR2 YSYEKL. V gave up 4 bases and J gave up 5 bases; unmatched junction bases: 9. The CDR3 totals 15 residues. The chain's CDR3 is CASSRMTGDVTEAFF. DNA of the CDR3: TGCGCCAGCAGCCGGATGACAGGGGACGTGACTGAAGCTTTCTTT.

This chain joins TRBV27 and TRBJ2-7; 7 positions agree with TRBD1. V lost 6 bases, J lost 5 bases, and 7 bases stayed unmatched. Germline CDR1 MNHEY, CDR2 SMNVEV (reference sequence). The CDR3 has 13 amino acids. CDR3 in amino acids: CASRSGQVNEQYF. Written as DNA, the CDR3 is TGTGCCAGCAGATCTGGACAGGTCAACGAGCAGTACTTC.

J is TRBJ2-2 and V is TRBV4-1; D gene uncertain. This CDR3 has 14 residues. The germline gives CDR1 MGHRA, CDR2 YSYEKL. Trimming removed 2 bases at V and 0 bases at J, with 4 bases between. CDR3 loop: CASSQSSNTGELFF. CDR3 sequence (DNA): TGCGCCAGCAGCCAATCTTCGAACACCGGGGAGCTGTTTTTT.

V is TRBV6-2 or TRBV6-3 and J is TRBJ1-2; the D is unclear. V was shortened by 6 bases and J by 0 bases, with 8 bases between the two germline ends. Germline assignment: CDR1 MNHEY and CDR2 SVGEGT. The CDR3 has 13 residues. CDR3 nucleotides: TGTGCCAGCAGCCGCGCGACTAACTATGGCTACACCTTC. Its translation: CASSRATNYGYTF.

This chain uses TRBV5-4 with TRBJ1-2; D perhaps matches TRBD1 (6 bases). The CDR3 spans 16 residues. Germline V gene data show CDR1 as SGHNT and CDR2 as YYREEE (reference sequence). Trimming shortened V by 5 bases and J by 1 base, and 18 bases separated the two germline ends. Here the CDR3 DNA reads TGTGCCAGCAGACTGGGCTCCGGGACAAATAACTATGGCTACACCTTC. This sequence encodes CASRLGSGTNNYGYTF.

The V gene is TRBV7-3, the J gene TRBJ2-3; D perhaps matches TRBD2 (5 bases). In germline, CDR1 is SGHTA, CDR2 FQGTGA. This CDR3 is 12 amino acids long. Trimming pared 4 bases from V and 3 bases from J, leaving 5 bases between. In nucleotides, the CDR3 is TGTGCCAGCAGCTCGGGGACAGATACGCAGTATTTT. This codes for CASSSGTDTQYF.

The chain carries TRBV5-1 and TRBJ2-3; D perhaps matches TRBD2 (6 bases). This CDR3 has 20 residues. Germline loops: CDR1 SGHRS, CDR2 YFSETQ. V gave up 0 bases and J gave up 3 bases, with 26 bases separating them. DNA of the CDR3: TGCGCCAGCAGCTTGGCCTTTAATCGCCACGGGAGACCTCGGACAGATACGCAGTATTTT. It is translated as CASSLAFNRHGRPRTDTQYF.

The chain joins TRBV9 to TRBJ2-3, with TRBD2 matching over 10 bases. Germline CDR1 reads SGDLS; CDR2 reads YYNGEE. Trimming took 0 bases from V and 3 from J; bases not matched to a gene: 4. The CDR3 length is 16 residues. The chain's CDR3 is CASSVVAGGPTDTQYF. The CDR3 DNA sequence: TGTGCCAGCAGCGTAGTAGCGGGGGGCCCGACAGATACGCAGTATTTT.